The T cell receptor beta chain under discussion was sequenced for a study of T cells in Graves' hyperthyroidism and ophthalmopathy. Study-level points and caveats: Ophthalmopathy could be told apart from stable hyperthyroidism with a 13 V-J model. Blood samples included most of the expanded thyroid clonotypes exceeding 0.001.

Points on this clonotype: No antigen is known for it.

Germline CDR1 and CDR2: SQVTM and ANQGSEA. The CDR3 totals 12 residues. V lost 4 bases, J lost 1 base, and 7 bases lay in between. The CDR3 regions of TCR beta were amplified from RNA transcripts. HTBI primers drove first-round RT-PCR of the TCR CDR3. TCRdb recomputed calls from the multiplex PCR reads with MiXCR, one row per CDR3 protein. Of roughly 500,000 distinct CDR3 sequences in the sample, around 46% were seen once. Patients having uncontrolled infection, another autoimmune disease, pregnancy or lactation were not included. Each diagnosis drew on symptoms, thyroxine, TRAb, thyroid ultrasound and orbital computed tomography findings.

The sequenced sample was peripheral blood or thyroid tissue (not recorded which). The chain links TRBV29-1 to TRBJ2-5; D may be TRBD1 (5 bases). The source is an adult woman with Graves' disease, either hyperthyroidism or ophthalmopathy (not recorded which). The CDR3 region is CSVGQIQETQYF. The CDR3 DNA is TGCAGCGTTGGACAGATCCAAGAGACCCAGTACTTC.